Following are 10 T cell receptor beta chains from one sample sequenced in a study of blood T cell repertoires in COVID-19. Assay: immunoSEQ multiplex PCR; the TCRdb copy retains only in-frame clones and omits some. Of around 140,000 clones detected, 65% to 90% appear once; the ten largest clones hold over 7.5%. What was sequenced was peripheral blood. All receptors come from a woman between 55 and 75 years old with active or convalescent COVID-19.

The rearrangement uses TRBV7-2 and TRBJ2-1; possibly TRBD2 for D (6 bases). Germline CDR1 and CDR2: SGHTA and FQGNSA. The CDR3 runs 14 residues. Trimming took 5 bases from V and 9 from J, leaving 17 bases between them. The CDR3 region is CASSLTRVGGEQFF. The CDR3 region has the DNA TGTGCCAGCAGCCTCACTCGTGTCGGGGGTGAGCAGTTCTTC.

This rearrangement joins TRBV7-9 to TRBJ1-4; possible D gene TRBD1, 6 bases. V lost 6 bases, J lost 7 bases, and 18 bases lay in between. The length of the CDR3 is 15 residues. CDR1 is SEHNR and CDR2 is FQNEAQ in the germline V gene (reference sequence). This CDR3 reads CASSKEGQLLEKLFF. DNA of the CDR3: TGTGCCAGCAGTAAAGAGGGACAACTCCTTGAAAAACTGTTTTTT.

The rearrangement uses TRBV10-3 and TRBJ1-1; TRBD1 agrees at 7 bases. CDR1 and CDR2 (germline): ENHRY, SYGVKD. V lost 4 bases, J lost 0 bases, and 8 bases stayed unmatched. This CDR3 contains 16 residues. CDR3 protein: CAISGTGNNMNTEAFF. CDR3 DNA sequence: TGTGCCATCAGTGGGACAGGAAATAACATGAACACTGAAGCTTTCTTT.

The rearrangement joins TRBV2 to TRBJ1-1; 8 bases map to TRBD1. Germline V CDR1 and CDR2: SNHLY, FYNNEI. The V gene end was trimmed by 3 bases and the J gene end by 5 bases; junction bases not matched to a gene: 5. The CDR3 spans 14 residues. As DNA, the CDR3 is TGTGCCAGCAGTGAGAACAGGGGGAGGACTGAAGCTTTCTTT. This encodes CASSENRGRTEAFF. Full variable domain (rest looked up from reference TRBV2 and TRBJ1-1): EPEVTQTPSHQVTQMGQEVILRCVPISNHLYFYWYRQILGQKVEFLVSFYNNEISEKSEIFDDQFSVERPDGSNFTLKIRSTKLEDSAMYFCASSENRGRTEAFFGQGTRLTVV.

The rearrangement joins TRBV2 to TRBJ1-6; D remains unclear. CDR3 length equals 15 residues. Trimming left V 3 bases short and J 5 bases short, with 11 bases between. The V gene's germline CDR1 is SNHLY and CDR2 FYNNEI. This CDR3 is CASSDSQSHNSPLHF. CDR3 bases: TGTGCCAGCAGTGATTCACAGTCTCATAATTCACCCCTCCACTTT.

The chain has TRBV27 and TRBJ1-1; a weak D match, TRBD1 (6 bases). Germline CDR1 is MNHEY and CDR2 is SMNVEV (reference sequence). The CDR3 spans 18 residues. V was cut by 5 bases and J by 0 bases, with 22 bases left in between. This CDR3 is CASSAPGENSLMNTEAFF. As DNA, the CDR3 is TGTGCCAGCAGTGCCCCAGGGGAAAATTCACTCATGAACACTGAAGCTTTCTTT.

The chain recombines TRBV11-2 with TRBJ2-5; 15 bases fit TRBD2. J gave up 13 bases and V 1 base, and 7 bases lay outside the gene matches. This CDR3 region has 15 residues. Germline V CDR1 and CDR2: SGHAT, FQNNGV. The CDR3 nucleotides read TGTGCCAGCAGCTTAGGGTGGACTAGCGGGAGGGCCCCGTACTTC. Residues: CASSLGWTSGRAPYF.

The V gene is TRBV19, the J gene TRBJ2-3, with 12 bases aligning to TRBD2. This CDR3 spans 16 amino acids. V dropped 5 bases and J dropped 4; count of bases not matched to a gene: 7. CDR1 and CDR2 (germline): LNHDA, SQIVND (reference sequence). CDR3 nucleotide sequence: TGTGCCAGTAGTCCTCGGACTAGCGGGGCAGCAGATACGCAGTATTTT. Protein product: CASSPRTSGAADTQYF. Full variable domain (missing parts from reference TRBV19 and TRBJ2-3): DGGITQSPKYLFRKEGQNVTLSCEQNLNHDAMYWYRQDPGQGLRLIYYSQIVNDFQKGDIAEGYSVSREKKESFPLTVTSAQKNPTAFYLCASSPRTSGAADTQYFGPGTRLTVL.

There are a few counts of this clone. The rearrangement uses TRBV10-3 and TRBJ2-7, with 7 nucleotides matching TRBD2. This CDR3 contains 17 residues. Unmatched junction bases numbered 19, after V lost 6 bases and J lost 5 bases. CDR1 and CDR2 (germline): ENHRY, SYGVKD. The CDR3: CAIRDPALAGDIDEQYF. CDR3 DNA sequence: TGTGCCATCAGGGACCCAGCTTTGGCGGGAGACATCGACGAGCAGTACTTC.

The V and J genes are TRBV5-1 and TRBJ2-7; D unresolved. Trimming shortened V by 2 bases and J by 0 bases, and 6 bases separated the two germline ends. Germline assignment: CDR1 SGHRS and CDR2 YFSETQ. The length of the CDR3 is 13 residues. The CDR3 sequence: CASSLALSYEQYF. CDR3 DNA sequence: TGCGCCAGCAGCTTAGCCCTCTCCTACGAGCAGTACTTC.